The clone carrying this T cell receptor beta chain was seen many times. Antigen specificity is unknown. The source of the sample is a study of T-cell memory formation after mild COVID-19. Study at large: Clusters of TCRs were largely donor specific. Study observations and caveats: Later expanders leaned CD4+, whereas clones that contracted between day 15 and 85 were balanced CD4/CD8.

MiXCR, run by TCRdb on the 5' RACE reads, gives a single entry per CDR3 protein. The repertoire holds roughly 51,000 distinct CDR3 sequences, 5.5% to 7.5% seen once, with roughly 1.3% in the top ten. Material for sequencing was PBMCs or a T cell subset sorted from them (not recorded which). The TCR sequence derives from a man between 18 and 35 years old who had mild COVID-19 (a few samples of this study predate the infection). Cell type and time point are not known.

CDR3 in amino acids: CASSTRTGPGANVLTF. The CDR3 DNA follows: TGTGCCAGCAGCACCCGGACAGGGCCTGGGGCCAACGTCCTGACTTTC. This chain joins TRBV7-2 and TRBJ2-6, with 8 bases fitting TRBD1. CDR3 size: 16 residues. The V segment lost 5 bases and the J segment 2 bases; nucleotides outside the gene matches: 5. In germline, CDR1 is SGHTA, CDR2 FQGNSA.